Shown below are 14 T cell receptor beta chains from a single sample sequenced in a study of spatial heterogeneity in lung cancer. From the 5' RACE reads, TCRdb called clonotypes with MiXCR, one entry per CDR3 protein. The top ten clones hold around a tenth of a sample with about 15,000 distinct CDR3 sequences, 3.6% of them seen once. Time point indicated: sample taken at primary tumor resection. The specimen comprised normal lung tissue next to the tumor, sampled at surgery. The receptors come from a male donor with early-stage non-small cell lung cancer.

In its sample, this clonotype was seen many times. This beta chain is a stray read from a library made for alpha chains; its abundance is not meaningful. CDR3 amino acids: CASSLVSGQAYGYTF. The CDR3 bases are TGCGCCAGCAGCTTGGTTTCTGGACAGGCCTATGGCTACACCTTC. J is TRBJ1-2 and V is TRBV5-1; 7 nucleotides match TRBD1. V was clipped by 0 bases and J by 4 bases; unmatched bases: 6. CDR1 SGHRS and CDR2 YFSETQ come from the germline V gene. The CDR3 is 15 residues long.

This clonotype showed up many times. Found in a library prepared for alpha chains, this beta chain is an off-target read, and its abundance has little meaning. V and J are TRBV20-1 and TRBJ2-4, with D maybe TRBD2 (6 bases). The V gene's germline CDR1 is DFQATT and CDR2 SNEGSKA (reference sequence). There are 15 residues in the CDR3. V was cut by 0 bases and J by 1 base, with 10 bases left in between. CDR3 sequence reads: CSARDLGRAKNIQYF. In DNA form, the CDR3 reads TGCAGTGCTAGAGATTTGGGGAGGGCCAAAAACATTCAGTACTTC.

In this sample, this clonotype is medium-sized. The size of this beta chain means little, since it is a stray read in a library made for alpha chains. The rearrangement uses TRBV29-1 and TRBJ1-1; no definite D call. This CDR3 has 10 residues. The V gene lost 4 bases and the J gene lost 6 bases, with 6 bases spanning the gap. Germline V gene sequence: CDR1 SQVTM, CDR2 ANQGSEA. The CDR3 loop is CSVVTPEAFF. CDR3 bases: TGCAGCGTTGTTACTCCTGAAGCTTTCTTT. The variable domain in full, with the rest retrieved from reference TRBV29-1 and TRBJ1-1, is SAVISQKPSRDICQRGTSLTIQCQVDSQVTMMFWYRQQPGQSLTLIATANQGSEATYESGFVIDKFPISRPNLTFSTLTVSNMSPEDSSIYLCSVVTPEAFFGQGTRLTVV.

This clonotype was recorded many times. The size of this beta chain means little, since it is a stray read in a library made for alpha chains. The gene calls are TRBV6-5 and TRBJ2-5, with TRBD1 matching 10 bases. J gave up 2 bases and V 4 bases, and 10 bases lay outside the gene matches. The CDR3 contains 17 residues. Germline CDR1 reads MNHEY; CDR2 reads SVGAGI. The chain's CDR3 is CASSFGTGVRVQETQYF. CDR3 DNA: TGTGCCAGCAGTTTCGGGACAGGGGTTAGGGTGCAAGAGACCCAGTACTTC.

This clonotype was observed at least ten times. At one boundary the junction diverges from the germline segment, which might be a read error. A library prepared for alpha chains yielded this beta chain as an off-target read; its size is of little meaning. This chain joins TRBV7-7 and TRBJ1-1; D not certain. The CDR3 length is 14 residues. Per germline, CDR1 SSHAT and CDR2 FNYEAQ (reference sequence). This CDR3 is CASSPSLSNTEAFF. DNA for the CDR3: TGTGCTAGCAGCCCGAGTCTCTCGAACACTGAAGCTTTCTTT.

This clonotype was recorded at least ten times. In a library made to pick up alpha chains, this beta chain is a stray read with a size that means little. The chain employs TRBV28 and TRBJ2-1; a weak D match, TRBD2 (5 bases). V lost 5 bases to trimming and J lost 7 bases, with 18 bases between them. Germline V lookup: CDR1 MDHEN, CDR2 SYDVKM. This CDR3 is built from 15 residues. Here the CDR3 reads CASSLQPHLANEQFF. The CDR3 bases are TGTGCCAGCAGTCTTCAACCCCATCTAGCTAATGAGCAGTTCTTC.

This clonotype was seen repeatedly, ten times or more. Because the library targeted alpha chains, this beta chain is an off-target read whose size means little. This chain connects TRBV6-1 to TRBJ2-3, with D perhaps TRBD2 (6 bases). V lost 0 bases, J lost 4 bases, and 11 bases lay in between. CDR1 is MNHNS, CDR2 SASEGT, per germline. The CDR3 is made up of 15 amino acids. CDR3 DNA sequence: TGTGCCAGCAGTGAAGCAGAAGTAGCGGCAGATACGCAGTATTTT. This sequence encodes CASSEAEVAADTQYF.

As for this clonotype: This beta chain is off target for a library built for alpha chains, so its abundance means little. The chain couples TRBV20-1 to TRBJ2-5, with 13 bases identical to TRBD2. The CDR3 spans 16 residues. Unmatched junction bases numbered 9, after V lost 3 bases and J lost 5 bases. CDR1 DFQATT and CDR2 SNEGSKA come from the germline V gene (reference sequence). CDR3 region: CSASSLWTSGSETQYF. The CDR3 DNA sequence: TGCAGTGCTAGTTCCTTATGGACTAGCGGGAGTGAGACCCAGTACTTC.

Points on this clonotype: This beta chain is an unintended read in a library built for alpha chains; its size means little. The CDR3 reads CSVHPRGRETQYF. The CDR3 bases are TGCAGCGTCCACCCTAGGGGGCGGGAGACCCAGTACTTC. V and J are TRBV29-1 and TRBJ2-5, with 7 bases aligning to TRBD1. The germline V gene has CDR1 SQVTM and CDR2 ANQGSEA. Germline trimming cut 6 bases from V and 5 bases from J; bases unmatched to any gene: 9. The CDR3 spans 13 residues.

This clonotype was counted at least ten times. This beta chain was picked up by a library intended for alpha chains and is off target, so its count carries little meaning. Here the CDR3 reads CAISGLVGSAAGNEQFF. CDR3 DNA: TGTGCCATCAGCGGACTAGTGGGGAGTGCGGCGGGGAATGAGCAGTTCTTC. The rearrangement links TRBV10-3 to TRBJ2-1; TRBD2 agrees at 7 bases. This CDR3 spans 17 amino acids. Germline assignment: CDR1 ENHRY and CDR2 SYGVKD. Unmatched junction bases numbered 18, after V lost 6 bases and J lost 7 bases.

Only one count was recorded for this clonotype. A library prepared for alpha chains yielded this beta chain as an off-target read; its size is of little meaning. The chain combines TRBV2 with TRBJ1-1; 7 nucleotides agree with TRBD1. Looked up from germline, CDR1 is SNHLY and CDR2 is FYNNEI. The CDR3 extends over 13 amino acids. Trimming removed 3 bases from V and 4 bases from J; junction bases left unmatched: 2. CDR3 protein: CASSDRGVTEAFF. CDR3 DNA: TGTGCCAGCAGTGACAGGGGGGTCACTGAAGCTTTCTTT.

This clonotype was picked up many times. This beta chain is an unintended read in a library built for alpha chains; its size means little. The chain is built from TRBV5-1 and TRBJ2-1; 10 nucleotides line up with TRBD2. V lost 4 bases to trimming and J lost 8 bases; unmatched junction nucleotides: 12. CDR1 is SGHRS and CDR2 is YFSETQ in the germline V gene. The CDR3 loop spans 16 amino acids. CDR3 in amino acids: CASSPALAGGSDEQFF. The CDR3 DNA is TGCGCCAGCAGCCCGGCCTTAGCGGGAGGTTCGGATGAGCAGTTCTTC.

This clonotype appeared many times. The library was prepared for alpha chains; this beta chain is a stray read, so its frequency means little. This chain uses TRBV6-1 with TRBJ1-5; 9 bases line up with TRBD1. The CDR3 is 14 residues long. The V gene end was trimmed by 8 bases and the J gene end by 6 bases; junction bases not matched to a gene: 8. The germline gives CDR1 MNHNS, CDR2 SASEGT. This CDR3 is CASDRGDGSQPQHF. In DNA form, the CDR3 reads TGTGCCAGCGACAGGGGGGACGGAAGTCAGCCCCAGCATTTT.

This clonotype was detected many times. This beta chain turned up in a library designed for alpha chains; as an off-target read, its abundance says little. The chain is built from TRBV6-1 and TRBJ2-6, with D perhaps assigned TRBD1 or TRBD2 (6 bases each). The CDR3 spans 16 residues. V was cut by 6 bases and J by 4 bases, with 16 bases left in between. Germline CDR1 is MNHNS and CDR2 is SASEGT. DNA for the CDR3: TGTGCCAGCAGATTTGAAGGGGGGACCGGGGCCAACGTCCTGACTTTC. Protein product: CASRFEGGTGANVLTF.